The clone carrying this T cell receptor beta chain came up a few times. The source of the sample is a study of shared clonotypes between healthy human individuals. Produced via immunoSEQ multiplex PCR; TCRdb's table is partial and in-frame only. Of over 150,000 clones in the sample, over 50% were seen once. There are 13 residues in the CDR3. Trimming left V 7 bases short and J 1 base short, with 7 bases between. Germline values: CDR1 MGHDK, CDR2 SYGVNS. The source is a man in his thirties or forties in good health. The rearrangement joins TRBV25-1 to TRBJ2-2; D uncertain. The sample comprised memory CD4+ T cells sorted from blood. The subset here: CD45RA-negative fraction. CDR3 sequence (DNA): TGTGCCAGCAAACGCGAGAACACCGGGGAGCTGTTTTTT. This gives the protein CASKRENTGELFF.